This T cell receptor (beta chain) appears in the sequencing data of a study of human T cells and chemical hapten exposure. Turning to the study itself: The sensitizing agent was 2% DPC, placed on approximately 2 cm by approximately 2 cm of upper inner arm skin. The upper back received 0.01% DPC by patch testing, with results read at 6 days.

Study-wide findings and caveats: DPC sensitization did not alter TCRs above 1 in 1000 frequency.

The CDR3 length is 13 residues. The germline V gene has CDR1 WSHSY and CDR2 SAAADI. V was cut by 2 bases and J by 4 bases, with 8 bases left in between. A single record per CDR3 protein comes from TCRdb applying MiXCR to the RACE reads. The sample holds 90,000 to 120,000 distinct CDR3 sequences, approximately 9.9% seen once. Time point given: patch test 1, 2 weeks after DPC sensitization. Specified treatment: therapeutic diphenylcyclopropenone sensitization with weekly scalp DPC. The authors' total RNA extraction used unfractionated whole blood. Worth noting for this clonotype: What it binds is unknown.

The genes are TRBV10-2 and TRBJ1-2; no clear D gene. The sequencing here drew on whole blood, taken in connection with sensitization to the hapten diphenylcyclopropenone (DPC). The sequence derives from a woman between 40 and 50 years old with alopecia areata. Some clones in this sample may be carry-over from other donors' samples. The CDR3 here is CASSERQIYGYTF. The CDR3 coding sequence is TGCGCCAGCAGTGAGCGGCAGATCTATGGCTACACCTTC.